This paragraph reports one T cell receptor beta chain. One end of the junction varies from germline; a read error may be responsible. The data stem from a study of molecular identifiers for immune sequencing clone quantification. One entry per CDR3 protein results from TCRdb running MiXCR on the PCR reads. The sample consists of 85,000 to 90,000 distinct CDR3 sequences, nearly 25% of them appearing once. CDR1 LNHDA and CDR2 SQIVND come from the germline V gene (reference sequence). CDR3 length: 15 amino acids. The TCR comes from a human donor in good health. Some libraries in this study had Jurkat cell RNA spiked in. Sequencing used naive CD8+ T cells from blood, with Jurkat cell RNA spiked in. Stated subset: FACS-sorted CD8+CD4-CCR7+CD45RA+ naive T cells. The rearrangement joins TRBV19 to TRBJ1-6; 10 bases are a match to TRBD1. The CDR3 nucleotides read TGTGCCAGTAAAATGGCGGGACAGGGGAATTCACCCTTCCACTTT. Translation: CASKMAGQGNSPFHF.